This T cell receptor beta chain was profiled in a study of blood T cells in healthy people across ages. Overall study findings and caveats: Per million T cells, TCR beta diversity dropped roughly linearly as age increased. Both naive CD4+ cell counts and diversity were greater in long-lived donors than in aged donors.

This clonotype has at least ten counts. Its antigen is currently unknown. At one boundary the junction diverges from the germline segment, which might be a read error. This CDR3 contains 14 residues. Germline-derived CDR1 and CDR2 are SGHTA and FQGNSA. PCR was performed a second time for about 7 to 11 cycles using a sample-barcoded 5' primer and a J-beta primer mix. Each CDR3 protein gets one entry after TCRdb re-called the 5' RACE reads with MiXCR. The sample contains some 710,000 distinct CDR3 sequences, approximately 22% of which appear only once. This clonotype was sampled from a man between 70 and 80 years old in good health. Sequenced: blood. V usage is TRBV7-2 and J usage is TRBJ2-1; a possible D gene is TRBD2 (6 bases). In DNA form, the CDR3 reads TGCGCCAGCAGCTTGTCGGGGGCCTACAATGAGCAGTTCTTC. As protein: CASSLSGAYNEQFF.